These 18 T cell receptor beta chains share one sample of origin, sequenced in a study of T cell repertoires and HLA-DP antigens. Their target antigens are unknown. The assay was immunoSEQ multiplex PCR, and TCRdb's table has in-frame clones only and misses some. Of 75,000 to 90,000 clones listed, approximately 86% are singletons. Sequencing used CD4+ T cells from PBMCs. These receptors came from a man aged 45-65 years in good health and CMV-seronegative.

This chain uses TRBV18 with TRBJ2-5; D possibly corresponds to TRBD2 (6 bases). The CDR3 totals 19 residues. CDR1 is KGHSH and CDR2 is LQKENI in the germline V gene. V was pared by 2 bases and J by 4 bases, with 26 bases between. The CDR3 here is CASSPMGLAGRIGVETQYF. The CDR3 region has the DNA TGTGCCAGCTCACCAATGGGTCTCGCGGGGCGAATTGGTGTAGAGACCCAGTACTTC. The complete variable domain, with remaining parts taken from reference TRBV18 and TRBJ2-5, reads NAGVMQNPRHLVRRRGQEARLRCSPMKGHSHVYWYRQLPEEGLKFMVYLQKENIIDESGMPKERFSAEFPKEGPSILRIQQVVRGDSAAYFCASSPMGLAGRIGVETQYFGPGTRLLVL.

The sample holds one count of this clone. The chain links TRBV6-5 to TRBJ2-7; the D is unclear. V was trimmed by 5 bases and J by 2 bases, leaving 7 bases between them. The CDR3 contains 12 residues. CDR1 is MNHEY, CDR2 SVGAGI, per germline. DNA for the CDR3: TGTGCCAGCAGTACCCGACCCTACGAGCAGTACTTC. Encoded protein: CASSTRPYEQYF.

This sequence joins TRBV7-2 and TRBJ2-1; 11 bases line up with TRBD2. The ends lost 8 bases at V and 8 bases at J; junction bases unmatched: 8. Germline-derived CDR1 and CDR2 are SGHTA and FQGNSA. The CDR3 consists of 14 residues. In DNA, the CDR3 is TGTGCCAGCGTAGCGGGAGGGCCGTGGGATGAGCAGTTCTTC. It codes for CASVAGGPWDEQFF.

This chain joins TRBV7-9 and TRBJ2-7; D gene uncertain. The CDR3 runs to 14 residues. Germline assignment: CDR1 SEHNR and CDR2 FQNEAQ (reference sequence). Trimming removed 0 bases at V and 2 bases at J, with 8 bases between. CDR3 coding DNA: TGTGCCAGCAGCTTAGCGGTGACCCCCTACGAGCAGTACTTC. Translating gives CASSLAVTPYEQYF.

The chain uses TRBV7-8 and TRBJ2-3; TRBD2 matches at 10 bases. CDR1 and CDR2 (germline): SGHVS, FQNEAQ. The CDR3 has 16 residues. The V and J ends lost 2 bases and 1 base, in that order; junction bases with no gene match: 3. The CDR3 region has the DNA TGTGCCAGCAGCTTAAAAACTAGCGGGGGCACAGATACGCAGTATTTT. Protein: CASSLKTSGGTDTQYF.

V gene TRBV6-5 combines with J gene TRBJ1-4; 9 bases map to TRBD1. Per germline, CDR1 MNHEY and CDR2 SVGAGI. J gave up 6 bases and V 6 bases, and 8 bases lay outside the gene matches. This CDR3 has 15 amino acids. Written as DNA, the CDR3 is TGTGCCAGCAGACGCACAGGGGGCGCGTATGAAAAACTGTTTTTT. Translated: CASRRTGGAYEKLFF.

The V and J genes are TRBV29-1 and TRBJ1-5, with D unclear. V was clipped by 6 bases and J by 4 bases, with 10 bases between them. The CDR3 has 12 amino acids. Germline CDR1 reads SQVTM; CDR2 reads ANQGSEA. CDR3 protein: CSVKDGNQPQHF. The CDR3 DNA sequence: TGCAGCGTCAAAGACGGAAATCAGCCCCAGCATTTT.

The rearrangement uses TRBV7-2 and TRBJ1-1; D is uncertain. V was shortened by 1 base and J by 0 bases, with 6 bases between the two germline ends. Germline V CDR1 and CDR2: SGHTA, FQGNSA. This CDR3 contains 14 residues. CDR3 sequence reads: CASSLDQLNTEAFF. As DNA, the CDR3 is TGTGCCAGCAGCTTAGATCAGCTGAACACTGAAGCTTTCTTT.

The CDR3 loop reads CASRQNGFYEQYF. CDR3 DNA: TGTGCCAGCAGACAGAACGGGTTCTACGAGCAGTACTTC. The V call is TRBV27, the J call TRBJ2-7; D unclear. The CDR3 contains 13 residues. CDR1 and CDR2 from the germline V gene are MNHEY and SMNVEV (reference sequence). Trimming took off 6 bases at V and 3 bases at J, with 12 bases between the two ends.

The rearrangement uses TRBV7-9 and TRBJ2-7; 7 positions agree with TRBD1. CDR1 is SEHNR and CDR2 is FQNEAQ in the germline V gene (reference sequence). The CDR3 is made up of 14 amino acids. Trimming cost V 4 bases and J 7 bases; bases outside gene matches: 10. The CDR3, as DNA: TGTGCCAGCAGCTCGGGACAGACCCTGGGAGAGCAGTACTTC. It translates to CASSSGQTLGEQYF.

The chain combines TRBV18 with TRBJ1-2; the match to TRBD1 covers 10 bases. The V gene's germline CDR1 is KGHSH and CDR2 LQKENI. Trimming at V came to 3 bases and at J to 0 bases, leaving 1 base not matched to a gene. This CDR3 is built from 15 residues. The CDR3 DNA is TGTGCCAGCTCACCGGGACAGGGGACTAACTATGGCTACACCTTC. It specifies CASSPGQGTNYGYTF.

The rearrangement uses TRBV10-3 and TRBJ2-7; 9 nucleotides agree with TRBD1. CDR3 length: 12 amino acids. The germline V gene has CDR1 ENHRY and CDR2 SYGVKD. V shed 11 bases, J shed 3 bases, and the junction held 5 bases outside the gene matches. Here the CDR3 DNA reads TGTGCCGCGGGACAGGGAATCTACGAGCAGTACTTC. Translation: CAAGQGIYEQYF.

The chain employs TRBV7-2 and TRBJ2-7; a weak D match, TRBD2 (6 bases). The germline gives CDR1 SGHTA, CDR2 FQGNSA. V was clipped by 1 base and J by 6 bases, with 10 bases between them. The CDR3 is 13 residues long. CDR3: CASSLDLEGEQYF. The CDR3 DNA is TGTGCCAGCAGCTTAGATTTGGAGGGCGAGCAGTACTTC.

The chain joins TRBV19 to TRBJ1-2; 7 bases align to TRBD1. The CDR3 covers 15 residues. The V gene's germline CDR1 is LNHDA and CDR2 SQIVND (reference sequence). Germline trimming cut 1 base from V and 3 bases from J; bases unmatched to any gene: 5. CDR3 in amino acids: CASSIGTGSDYGYTF. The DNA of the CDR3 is TGTGCCAGTAGTATAGGGACAGGCTCAGACTATGGCTACACCTTC.

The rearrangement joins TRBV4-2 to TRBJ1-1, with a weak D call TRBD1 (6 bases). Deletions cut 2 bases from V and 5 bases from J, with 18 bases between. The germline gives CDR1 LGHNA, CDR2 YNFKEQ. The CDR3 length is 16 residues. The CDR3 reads CASSQQTQGPRTEAFF. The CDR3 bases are TGTGCCAGCAGCCAACAGACACAGGGCCCGAGAACTGAAGCTTTCTTT.

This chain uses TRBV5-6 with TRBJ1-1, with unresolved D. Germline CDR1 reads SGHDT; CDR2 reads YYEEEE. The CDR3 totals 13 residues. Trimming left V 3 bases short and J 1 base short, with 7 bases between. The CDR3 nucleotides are TGTGCCAGCAGCTCAGACCCGAACACTGAAGCTTTCTTT. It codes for CASSSDPNTEAFF.

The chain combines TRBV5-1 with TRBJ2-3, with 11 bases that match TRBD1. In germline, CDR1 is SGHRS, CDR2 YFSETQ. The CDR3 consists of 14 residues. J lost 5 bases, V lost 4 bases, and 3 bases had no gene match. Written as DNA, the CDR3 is TGCGCCAGCAGCATGGGACAGGGGGGAGATACGCAGTATTTT. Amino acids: CASSMGQGGDTQYF.

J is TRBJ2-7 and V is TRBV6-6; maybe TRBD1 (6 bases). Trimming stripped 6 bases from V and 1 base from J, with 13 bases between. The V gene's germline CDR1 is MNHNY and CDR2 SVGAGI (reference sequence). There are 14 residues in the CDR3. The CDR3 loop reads CASSTGQFSYEQYF. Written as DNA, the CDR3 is TGTGCCAGCAGCACAGGACAGTTTTCCTACGAGCAGTACTTC.